The following is a TCR beta chain sequence with its context. Ten or more counts support this clonotype. The record has no base qualities; no much larger clone is one base away. Synthesis of TCR cDNA relied on 5'RACE template switching, a step that introduced a universal primer site along with unique molecular identifiers. Priming for cDNA synthesis came from both the TCR alpha and TCR beta constant segments. Library amplification involved two PCR steps, and the second step added sample barcodes and sequencing adapters. Sequencing of libraries was performed on Illumina HiSeq 2500 (2x100 bp) or NovaSeq (2x150 bp). Under the source paper's analysis protocol: MIGEC was used to demultiplex reads and collapse the reads into UMI consensus sequences, and MiXCR was used for V(D)J alignment. Using edgeR on replicate PBMC samples, clonotypes were called vaccine-responding if FDR was below 0.01 and the log2 fold change was above 5 up to day 15. Bulk clonotypes were assigned CD4 or CD8 identity according to which sequenced CD4 or CD8 repertoire held them at higher abundance. Clonotype frequencies in memory subsets were weighted by FACS-sorted cell numbers to estimate each clone's distribution across memory phenotypes. TCRdb ran its own pipeline on the public reads, namely fastp trimming at Q25 and MiXCR clone calling, and kept in-frame beta chains. Every CDR3 protein is listed once, alongside the most common genes and DNA of its rows. The V and J calls shown here were made by TCRdb, not taken from the authors' results. This sample comprises 20,000 to 25,000 distinct CDR3 sequences, less than 3.5% of them detected only once. In total, the top ten clones hold approximately 0.94% of the sample.

This entry belongs to a study of T cells after yellow fever vaccination (dated by TCRdb to the late 2010s). About the study as a whole: Staining for CD3, CD45RA, CCR7 and CD95 was used to sort memory subsets (EM, EMRA, CM and Tscm) on a BD FACS Aria III. The SMART-Seq v4 Ultra Low Input RNA kit was used to prepare libraries from fractions with low cell numbers. To follow T-cell clones before and after primary and booster YFV17D yellow fever vaccination, bulk TCR alpha and beta repertoires were sequenced over time. Two healthy male donors, one aged 18 to 30 and one aged 30 to 39 years, were included in the cohort. Blood was collected at multiple timepoints before and after primary and secondary immunization, and bulk PBMC replicates and cell subsets were isolated. Memory subsets were sorted on days 0, 15 and 45 and at 18 months after primary vaccination, and on days 0, 15 and 45 after the 30-year booster. General conclusions and limits of the study: Most clones expanded after primary vaccination were re-detected after the booster (around 96% of CD4 and around 88% of CD8), suggesting broad memory maintenance. A small fraction of clonotypes appeared in both the CD4 and CD8 compartments, likely as a result of convergent recombination. The study included only two donors, which limits how far the findings can be generalized. The secondary T-cell response was weaker than the primary response but faster, peaking on day 5 instead of day 15. In the sorted memory subsets on day 0, nearly all of the vaccine-responding clonotypes fell below detection. FACS-sorted repertoires could contain abundant contaminating clonotypes from the bulk population, so computational filtering was required.

What this sample's treatment or condition label stands for: live attenuated yellow fever vaccine strain. PBMCs were isolated from peripheral blood using a standard Ficoll-Paque protocol. The RNeasy Micro Kit was used to extract RNA from sorted memory subsets. The origin of this receptor is a man aged 18 to 30 who received the YFV17D yellow fever vaccine. The sample was PBMCs, either bulk or a sorted T-cell subset (CD4+, CD8+, memory, or dextramer-sorted; not recorded which), taken around 45 days after the first yellow fever vaccination.

CDR3 loop: CASSPRNYNEQFF. The nucleotide sequence reads TGTGCCAGCAGCCCCAGGAACTACAATGAGCAGTTCTTC. The rearranged segments are TRBV6-5 and TRBJ2-1; no D segment can be confidently identified. V and J lose 6 bases and 3 bases, and a span of 9 bases separates them. Looking up the germline V gene yields CDR1 MNHEY and CDR2 SVGAGI. The CDR3 runs 13 residues from the cysteine to the phenylalanine. Just the 39-base CDR3 DNA is kept, in frame starting at base 1.